These T cell receptor beta chains were read from a single sample in a study of blood T cell repertoires in COVID-19. Only in-frame clones appear in the TCRdb table, and some are missing; sequencing was by immunoSEQ multiplex PCR. The profile shows roughly 250,000 clones, 75% to 90% of them singletons. The sequenced material came from PBMCs or T cells enriched from blood (not recorded which). Source of these receptors: a woman aged 30 to 39 who had recovered from COVID-19. CDR3s leave out the opening cysteine and the closing phenylalanine or tryptophan. Each record gives: J gene, V gene, CDR3 protein.

TRBJ2-1,TRBV29-1,SVEGGINNEQF
TRBJ2-5,TRBV12-3/TRBV12-4,ASILQGTQY
TRBJ2-2,TRBV7-6,ASSLGQGGPGELF
TRBJ2-2,TRBV2,AISGGGANTGELF
TRBJ2-7,TRBV18,ASSLQGTRAYEQY
TRBJ1-2,TRBV24-1,ATSDFKGQGDKHLNYGYT
TRBJ1-1,TRBV5-1,ASSFLRQGLEDTEAF
TRBJ2-7,TRBV4-1,ASSQEGDEQY
TRBJ1-2,TRBV30,AWRRTGVDYGYT
TRBJ2-3,TRBV7-2,ASSRTAGGWRPTDTQY
TRBJ2-3,TRBV28,ASSFYQWEKRTDTQY
TRBJ2-1,TRBV15,ATGAGYNEQF
TRBJ2-1,TRBV5-1,ASYRDTTVNNEQF
TRBJ2-7,TRBV5-1,ASSRPGQGVGEQY
TRBJ1-1,TRBV10-3,AITRQGVDTEAF
TRBJ1-3,TRBV27,ASSSHRVGAQRSSGNTIY
TRBJ2-5,TRBV18,ASSPQQGQETQY
TRBJ1-5,TRBV19,ASSIGDRINQPQH
TRBJ2-2,TRBV6-1,ASSEFSGGPSGELF
TRBJ1-3,TRBV19,ASSLGRGNTIY
TRBJ2-7,TRBV5-5,ASSLGGQGVIGPYEQY
TRBJ1-5,TRBV6-5,ASSYFPGNQPQH
TRBJ2-2,TRBV5-1,ASSLFSGQENTGELF
TRBJ1-2,TRBV9,ASSVGQGAFDGYT
TRBJ1-1,TRBV5-6,ASSLARDTEAF
TRBJ1-1,TRBV6-1,ASSEGLVWQGKTEAF
TRBJ2-3,TRBV10-3,AIADSSSTDTQY
TRBJ2-7,TRBV4-2,ASSQDLRGLAELYEQY
TRBJ2-7,TRBV6-6,ASSPLAPNEQY
TRBJ2-7,TRBV27,ASSFQVDSPYEQY
TRBJ2-2,TRBV7-9,ASRGQGNTGELF
TRBJ1-2,TRBV18,ASSPGGAYGYT
TRBJ2-2,TRBV25-1,ASSRGPFTGELF
TRBJ2-5,TRBV11-3,ASSFGVGETQY
TRBJ2-4,TRBV5-1,ASSLSSGLAKNIQY
TRBJ1-1,TRBV5-4,ASSLGGQNTEAF
TRBJ2-5,TRBV5-1,ASRLRGDRVEETQY
TRBJ2-3,TRBV5-6,ASSIPSADTQY
TRBJ2-1,TRBV19,ASSSRTSGSYNEQF
TRBJ1-1,TRBV28,ASSYRGTGNTEAF
TRBJ1-5,TRBV3-1/TRBV3-2,ASSQGGMRGDQPQH
TRBJ1-3,TRBV6-1,ASSDEGYSGNTIY
TRBJ1-5,TRBV5-6,ASSLARAGGNQPQH
TRBJ1-6,TRBV27,ASSLAGELTTYSPLH
TRBJ2-7,TRBV30,AWSVQLGLAGTQY
TRBJ2-2,TRBV7-9,ASSTVGAKNTGELF
TRBJ2-1,TRBV19,ASRMGASSYNEQF
TRBJ2-1,TRBV3-1/TRBV3-2,ASSHSASSYNEQF
TRBJ2-2,TRBV14,ASSQGALGGELF